The 15 T cell receptor beta chains given below trace back to one sample, sequenced in a study of blood T cell repertoires in COVID-19. TCRdb's copy holds only in-frame clones and misses some; the assay was immunoSEQ multiplex PCR. The sample shows fewer than 300,000 clones, just over 90% of them seen only once. The sequenced material came from PBMCs or T cells enriched from blood (not recorded which). The receptors shown here come from a woman aged 40 to 50 with acute COVID-19.

The J gene is TRBJ1-1, the V gene TRBV21-1. TRBV21-1 is deemed a pseudogene. The CDR3 length is 14 residues. CDR3 sequence reads: CASSSVDLSTEAFF. The DNA of the CDR3 is TGTGCCAGCAGCTCAGTGGACTTAAGCACTGAAGCTTTCTTT.

This chain connects TRBV7-9 to TRBJ2-1; 10 bases fit TRBD2. The V gene's germline CDR1 is SEHNR and CDR2 FQNEAQ (reference sequence). This CDR3 comprises 15 residues. The junction had 3 bases not matched to a gene; V was cut back by 7 bases and J by 0 bases. The chain's CDR3 is CASILAGSSYNEQFF. Written as DNA, the CDR3 is TGTGCCAGCATACTAGCGGGAAGCTCCTACAATGAGCAGTTCTTC. Looking up the rest from reference TRBV7-9 and TRBJ2-1 gives the full variable domain: DTGVSQNPRHKITKRGQNVTFRCDPISEHNRLYWYRQTLGQGPEFLTYFQNEAQLEKSRLLSDRFSAERPKGSFSTLEIQRTEQGDSAMYLCASILAGSSYNEQFFGPGTRLTVL.

In this sample, this clone turned up once. The chain combines TRBV5-1 with TRBJ1-1; D is possibly TRBD1 (6 bases). Between the trimmed V and J ends, which lost 4 bases and 5 bases, there was a span of 15 bases. CDR1 and CDR2 from the germline V gene are SGHRS and YFSETQ. The CDR3 is 14 amino acids. The CDR3 protein is CASSERTVPTEAFF. Here the CDR3 DNA reads TGCGCCAGCAGCGAGAGGACAGTCCCAACTGAAGCTTTCTTT.

The chain carries TRBV18 and TRBJ2-4; 15 nucleotides line up with TRBD2. Germline values: CDR1 KGHSH, CDR2 LQKENI. The CDR3 covers 16 residues. Losses at the gene ends were 5 bases for V and 2 bases for J; bases not matched to a gene: 1. In DNA, the CDR3 is TGTGCCAGCTCAGGGACTAGCGGGAGGTCCAAAAACATTCAGTACTTC. Its translation is CASSGTSGRSKNIQYF.

This chain joins TRBV5-6 and TRBJ1-1, with 10 nucleotides matching TRBD1. This CDR3 region has 16 residues. V was pared by 3 bases and J by 1 base, with 6 bases of the junction left unmatched. Per the germline V gene, CDR1 is SGHDT and CDR2 is YYEEEE. CDR3 region: CASSSDRGLPNTEAFF. The CDR3 region has the DNA TGTGCCAGCAGCTCTGACAGGGGGCTACCGAACACTGAAGCTTTCTTT.

The chain uses TRBV5-1 and TRBJ2-1; 10 bases match TRBD2. The CDR3 spans 16 residues. Trimming removed 4 bases from V and 10 bases from J; junction bases left unmatched: 14. Germline values: CDR1 SGHRS, CDR2 YFSETQ. The CDR3 DNA reads as TGCGCCAGCAGCGGGGAACTAGCGGGGCCATGGAGGGAGCAGTTCTTC. Residues: CASSGELAGPWREQFF.

This clone was found once. The chain joins TRBV2 to TRBJ1-1, with a tentative D call TRBD1 (6 bases). Germline V CDR1 and CDR2: SNHLY, FYNNEI. V lost 2 bases, J lost 7 bases, and 14 bases lay in between. CDR3 length: 14 residues. The CDR3 DNA follows: TGTGCCAGCAGTGAATTTATGCCAGGGGTTGAAGCTTTCTTT. It yields the protein CASSEFMPGVEAFF.

This clone was counted once. The V call is TRBV27, the J call TRBJ1-2; tentatively, D is TRBD1 (5 bases). V gave up 6 bases and J gave up 0 bases, with 14 bases separating them. The CDR3 runs 15 residues. Germline CDR1 reads MNHEY; CDR2 reads SMNVEV (reference sequence). The CDR3 reads CASSGTGLANYGYTF. Here the CDR3 DNA reads TGTGCCAGCAGCGGTACAGGCCTGGCTAACTATGGCTACACCTTC.

The V gene is TRBV5-1, the J gene TRBJ1-1, with D uncertain. Germline CDR1 SGHRS, CDR2 YFSETQ. V lost 0 bases and J 6 bases, leaving 9 bases between the germline ends. This CDR3 has 13 residues. The CDR3 here is CASSLVAEAEAFF. The CDR3 DNA reads as TGCGCCAGCAGCTTGGTGGCCGAAGCTGAAGCTTTCTTT.

This rearrangement joins TRBV2 to TRBJ1-4; D may be TRBD1 (6 bases). V gave up 5 bases and J gave up 4 bases, with 8 bases separating them. The V gene's germline CDR1 is SNHLY and CDR2 FYNNEI. The CDR3 length is 13 residues. CDR3 in amino acids: CASSWTVNEKLFF. As DNA, the CDR3 is TGTGCCAGCAGTTGGACAGTTAATGAAAAACTGTTTTTT.

The rearrangement uses TRBV29-1 and TRBJ1-5, with D uncertain. The germline V gene encodes CDR1 SQVTM and CDR2 ANQGSEA. Trimming shortened V by 7 bases and J by 5 bases, and 12 bases separated the two germline ends. This CDR3 contains 12 residues. The CDR3 DNA sequence: TGCAGCGCCGCCAGCGGAGATCAGCCCCAGCATTTT. The encoded protein is CSAASGDQPQHF.

The V gene is TRBV4-2, the J gene TRBJ2-6; possibly TRBD1 for D (5 bases). Trimming took 3 bases from V and 0 from J, leaving 12 bases between them. The CDR3 is made up of 17 amino acids. Germline V gene data show CDR1 as LGHNA and CDR2 as YNFKEQ. CDR3 sequence (DNA): TGTGCCAGCAGCCAGCAACAGGTTAGCTCTGGGGCCAACGTCCTGACTTTC. Amino acid sequence: CASSQQQVSSGANVLTF.

This clone was seen once. The V and J genes are TRBV9 and TRBJ1-5; perhaps TRBD1 as D (5 bases). The V gene's germline CDR1 is SGDLS and CDR2 YYNGEE. Trimming shortened V by 0 bases and J by 4 bases, and 11 bases separated the two germline ends. This CDR3 comprises 15 residues. The CDR3 DNA is TGTGCCAGCAGCGTAGGAATACAGGAAAATCAGCCCCAGCATTTT. Translated, it gives CASSVGIQENQPQHF.

J is TRBJ1-2 and V is TRBV6-5; D is ambiguous. The germline gives CDR1 MNHEY, CDR2 SVGAGI. Trimming took 0 bases from V and 2 from J, leaving 13 bases between them. This CDR3 spans 16 amino acids. For the CDR3, the DNA is TGTGCCAGCAGTTACTCGATGACCCCAGGAAACTATGGCTACACCTTC. This translates into CASSYSMTPGNYGYTF.

The V and J genes are TRBV2 and TRBJ2-1; maybe TRBD2 (5 bases). V was trimmed by 4 bases and J by 0 bases, leaving 19 bases between them. The germline gives CDR1 SNHLY, CDR2 FYNNEI. The CDR3 consists of 18 residues. Written as DNA, the CDR3 is TGTGCCAGCAGTGCTAGATCCTTGTTGGGGAGCTCCTACAATGAGCAGTTCTTC. It codes for CASSARSLLGSSYNEQFF.